These 2 T cell receptor beta chains originate from one sample sequenced in a study of CD8+CD57+ T cells in acquired aplastic anemia. Investigators profiled TCR beta VDJ and CDR3 from genomic DNA template. TCRdb re-called the reads through MiXCR, storing one row per CDR3 protein. Here the sample spans under 200,000 distinct CDR3 sequences, roughly 43% being singletons. It was patients with CD8+CD57+ cell expansion by flow cytometry who were chosen for sequencing. Material for sequencing was sorted CD4+, CD8+, or CD8+CD57+ T cells (not recorded which) from PBMCs. The receptors come from a human donor with aplastic anemia.

The genes are TRBV19 and TRBJ1-2, with 12 positions matching TRBD1. The CDR3 covers 17 residues. Trimming at V came to 8 bases and at J to 4 bases, leaving 14 bases not matched to a gene. CDR1 is LNHDA and CDR2 is SQIVND in the germline V gene (reference sequence). CDR3 sequence: CASVPGQGASRLYGYTF. CDR3 sequence (DNA): TGTGCCAGTGTTCCGGGACAGGGGGCTTCGCGGCTCTATGGCTACACCTTC. Complete variable domain (other parts from reference TRBV19 and TRBJ1-2): DGGITQSPKYLFRKEGQNVTLSCEQNLNHDAMYWYRQDPGQGLRLIYYSQIVNDFQKGDIAEGYSVSREKKESFPLTVTSAQKNPTAFYLCASVPGQGASRLYGYTFGSGTRLTVV.

The chain links TRBV7-2 to TRBJ1-6; D gene unclear. Germline CDR1 and CDR2: SGHTA and FQGNSA. The CDR3 runs 13 residues. V was trimmed by 2 bases and J by 10 bases, leaving 9 bases between them. CDR3 sequence (DNA): TGTGCCAGCAGCTTATCGGGGTACTCACCCCTCCACTTT. Its translation is CASSLSGYSPLHF.